The 13 T cell receptor beta chains presented below share a single source sample, sequenced in a study of blood T cells in healthy people across ages. A J-beta primer mix and a sample-barcoded 5' primer were used in a second PCR of about 7 to 12 cycles. MiXCR, run by TCRdb on the 5' RACE reads, gives a single entry per CDR3 protein. This table holds more than 1 million distinct CDR3 sequences, less than 50% found once. Material for sequencing was blood. The source is an older woman in good health.

Many counts were recorded for this clonotype. The chain carries TRBV28 and TRBJ2-3, with 7 bases aligning to TRBD1. Germline lookup yields CDR1 MDHEN and CDR2 SYDVKM. After removal of 3 bases from V and 2 bases from J, the junction contained 5 bases not matched to a gene. The CDR3 spans 15 residues. Here the CDR3 DNA reads TGTGCCAGCAGTTTCCGGGACAGCCACACAGATACGCAGTATTTT. Translating gives CASSFRDSHTDTQYF.

This rearrangement joins TRBV7-9 to TRBJ2-1, with unresolved D. Germline CDR1 and CDR2: SEHNR and FQNEAQ (reference sequence). The CDR3 length is 14 residues. V lost 0 bases, J lost 7 bases, and 10 bases lay in between. CDR3 in DNA: TGTGCCAGCAGCTTAGCGGGCGGTTGGAATGAGCAGTTCTTC. Residues: CASSLAGGWNEQFF.

The genes are TRBV20-1 and TRBJ1-2; D remains ambiguous. Germline lookup yields CDR1 DFQATT and CDR2 SNEGSKA (reference sequence). The CDR3 is 13 amino acids. V was cut by 3 bases and J by 4 bases, with 12 bases left in between. CDR3 sequence reads: CSASTGIVYGYTF. The CDR3 DNA is TGCAGTGCTAGTACTGGAATAGTCTATGGCTACACCTTC.

The chain recombines TRBV27 with TRBJ2-1; TRBD2 matches at 12 bases. The J call is doubtful: the DNA matches TRBJ2-7 better. The CDR3 sequence is 18 residues long. The germline gives CDR1 MNHEY, CDR2 SMNVEV (reference sequence). CDR3 loop: CASSLSPGLAGYYNEQYF. CDR3 bases: TGTGCCAGCAGTTTATCGCCCGGACTAGCGGGATACTACAATGAGCAGTACTTC.

The chain is built from TRBV7-2 and TRBJ2-7; possibly TRBD2 for D (6 bases). Germline-derived CDR1 and CDR2 are SGHTA and FQGNSA. There are 15 residues in the CDR3. Trimming stripped 0 bases from V and 3 bases from J, with 12 bases between. The CDR3 region is CASSLAGGSLYEQYF. The DNA for the CDR3 is TGTGCCAGCAGCTTAGCGGGAGGCTCTCTCTACGAGCAGTACTTC.

The V call is TRBV6-5, the J call TRBJ2-4; D gene ambiguous. The J call is uncertain, as TRBJ2-5 better fits the DNA end. The CDR3 runs 15 residues. Germline CDR1 is MNHEY and CDR2 is SVGAGI. The CDR3 reads CASSPVGPFQETQYF. Here the CDR3 DNA reads TGTGCCAGCAGTCCAGTAGGGCCTTTCCAAGAGACCCAGTACTTC.

J is TRBJ2-2 and V is TRBV29-1, with no clear D. The CDR3 runs 12 residues. V lost 4 bases to trimming and J lost 5 bases, with 8 bases between them. The germline CDR1 and CDR2 sequences are SQVTM and ANQGSEA. The CDR3 loop reads CSVGAGTGELFF. CDR3 nucleotide sequence: TGCAGCGTTGGGGCCGGAACCGGGGAGCTGTTTTTT.

This clonotype was observed a handful of times. This chain links TRBV7-9 with TRBJ2-7; D may be TRBD1 (5 bases). CDR1 is SEHNR and CDR2 is FQNEAQ in the germline V gene (reference sequence). V lost 7 bases to trimming and J lost 1 base, with 11 bases between them. There are 13 residues in the CDR3. CDR3 nucleotides: TGTGCCAGCACCCTGACAGCTTCCTACGAGCAGTACTTC. Encoded protein: CASTLTASYEQYF.

This clonotype was seen more than once but under ten times. The rearrangement uses TRBV20-1 and TRBJ2-1; the match to TRBD2 covers 11 bases. With 5 bases clipped from V and 2 bases from J, the junction kept 8 bases outside the gene matches. Germline CDR1 and CDR2: DFQATT and SNEGSKA (reference sequence). CDR3 length equals 16 residues. The CDR3: CSALLLAGGPYNEQFF. The DNA for the CDR3 is TGCAGTGCTCTCCTCCTAGCGGGAGGCCCCTACAATGAGCAGTTCTTC.

The chain couples TRBV12-3 or TRBV12-4 to TRBJ1-1; a weak D match, TRBD1 (5 bases). The CDR3 length is 14 residues. V was cut by 6 bases and J by 0 bases, with 11 bases left in between. CDR3 residues: CASSKTAMNTEAFF. CDR3 DNA: TGTGCCAGCAGCAAGACAGCCATGAACACTGAAGCTTTCTTT.

This chain joins TRBV9 and TRBJ2-6; D is unclear. The V and J ends lost 2 bases and 3 bases respectively, with 9 bases between them. Germline loops: CDR1 SGDLS, CDR2 YYNGEE. CDR3 size: 15 residues. The CDR3 DNA follows: TGTGCCAGCAGCGTTCACGGACGTGGGGCCAACGTCCTGACTTTC. This translates into CASSVHGRGANVLTF.

The V gene is TRBV27, the J gene TRBJ1-1; tentatively, D is TRBD1 (5 bases). V dropped 2 bases and J dropped 4 bases, with 8 bases sitting between them. The CDR3 sequence is 13 residues long. The germline CDR1 and CDR2 sequences are MNHEY and SMNVEV (reference sequence). Written as DNA, the CDR3 is TGTGCCAGCAGTTTAGCCAGGGCCACTGAAGCTTTCTTT. Translated, it gives CASSLARATEAFF.

The chain uses TRBV7-6 and TRBJ2-5, with 10 nucleotides matching TRBD1. V trimming: 7 bases; J trimming: 2 bases; junction bases outside the gene matches: 7. Germline V gene lookup returns CDR1 SGHVS and CDR2 FNYEAQ. This CDR3 has 15 residues. CDR3 amino acids: CASNADRGQQETQYF. CDR3 in DNA: TGTGCCAGCAACGCAGACAGGGGGCAACAAGAGACCCAGTACTTC.